This TCR beta chain appears in the sequencing data of a study of response to subunit inactivated influenza vaccine. Points from the study as a whole: The authors put forward the suggestion that each seasonal influenza vaccination may bring in only a limited number of new T cells.

Germline values: CDR1 SGHRS, CDR2 YFSETQ. The CDR3 contains 13 residues. V gave up 6 bases and J gave up 2 bases, with 10 bases separating them. Of note for this clonotype: The antigen remains undetermined.

TCRdb ran MiXCR on the RT-PCR reads and lists one entry per CDR3 protein. Of a few hundred thousand distinct CDR3 sequences listed, less than 15% were seen once; the top ten hold roughly 11%. The sequence was obtained from a man aged 45-65 years who received an inactivated influenza vaccine. Material: PBMCs from blood, obtained about 12 days after vaccination. The rearrangement joins TRBV5-1 to TRBJ2-3; D unclear. The CDR3 reads CASTTGDTDTQYF. In DNA, the CDR3 is TGCGCCAGCACCACCGGAGACACAGATACGCAGTATTTT.